These 32 T cell receptor beta chains came from one sample sequenced in a study of identical twins. MiXCR was run by TCRdb on the 5' RACE reads, yielding one entry per CDR3 protein. The data show about 150,000 distinct CDR3 sequences, under 4.5% seen once. The sequenced material came from memory T cells sorted from blood. The receptors come from a man younger than 35 in good health.

This clonotype was recorded many times. The chain is built from TRBV18 and TRBJ2-3; D possibly corresponds to TRBD1 (5 bases). This CDR3 has 16 amino acids. V was shortened by 3 bases and J by 3 bases, with 16 bases between the two germline ends. CDR1 and CDR2 from the germline V gene are KGHSH and LQKENI. CDR3 coding DNA: TGTGCCAGCTCACCGAGTGTCAGGGATTGGACAGATACGCAGTATTTT. This translates into CASSPSVRDWTDTQYF.

This clonotype showed up many times. This chain uses TRBV7-9 with TRBJ2-1, with unresolved D. Trimming stripped 1 base from V and 6 bases from J, with 10 bases between. The CDR3 is made up of 14 amino acids. Looked up from germline, CDR1 is SEHNR and CDR2 is FQNEAQ (reference sequence). The DNA of the CDR3 is TGTGCCAGCAGCTTAGTGAAGGAAGGCAATGAGCAGTTCTTC. As protein: CASSLVKEGNEQFF. Together with reference TRBV7-9 and TRBJ2-1, the CDR3 gives the full variable domain: DTGVSQNPRHKITKRGQNVTFRCDPISEHNRLYWYRQTLGQGPEFLTYFQNEAQLEKSRLLSDRFSAERPKGSFSTLEIQRTEQGDSAMYLCASSLVKEGNEQFFGPGTRLTVL.

In its sample, this clonotype was seen many times. This rearrangement joins TRBV6-1 to TRBJ2-3; D remains ambiguous. V lost 9 bases, J lost 0 bases, and 16 bases lay in between. From germline, CDR1 is MNHNS and CDR2 SASEGT. The CDR3 consists of 15 residues. The CDR3 protein is CASKLYRTSTDTQYF. CDR3 nucleotides: TGTGCCAGTAAGCTTTACAGAACTAGCACAGATACGCAGTATTTT.

This clonotype was picked up a small number of times. The rearrangement links TRBV4-3 to TRBJ2-7, with 9 nucleotides matching TRBD1. The CDR3 spans 14 residues. Trimming at V came to 1 base and at J to 4 bases, leaving 2 bases not matched to a gene. Germline V gives CDR1 LGHNA, CDR2 YSLEER. In nucleotides, the CDR3 is TGCGCCAGCAGCCAAGTACAGGGGGCTTACGAGCAGTACTTC. This encodes CASSQVQGAYEQYF.

This clonotype was observed many times. The chain has TRBV29-1 and TRBJ1-1; no firm D call. CDR1 is SQVTM, CDR2 ANQGSEA, per germline. The germline V and J ends were trimmed by 7 bases and 4 bases, with 16 bases remaining between them. The CDR3 is made up of 13 amino acids. The CDR3 region has the DNA TGCAGCGCTTCGCCTACCCCCGGCACTGAAGCTTTCTTT. It is translated as CSASPTPGTEAFF. The full variable domain, rest sourced from reference TRBV29-1 and TRBJ1-1, is SAVISQKPSRDICQRGTSLTIQCQVDSQVTMMFWYRQQPGQSLTLIATANQGSEATYESGFVIDKFPISRPNLTFSTLTVSNMSPEDSSIYLCSASPTPGTEAFFGQGTRLTVV.

This clonotype turned up a few times. The DNA for the CDR3 is TGTGCCAGCAGCTCCACCCTTACCGGACAGGGGAACACCGGGGAGCTGTTTTTT. This sequence encodes CASSSTLTGQGNTGELFF. The chain has TRBV11-2 and TRBJ2-2, with 8 positions matching TRBD1. Losses at the gene ends were 4 bases for V and 1 base for J; bases not matched to a gene: 11. CDR1 is SGHAT, CDR2 FQNNGV, per germline. The CDR3 is 18 amino acids.

This clonotype was observed many times. The gene calls are TRBV20-1 and TRBJ2-1, with 10 positions matching TRBD2. CDR1 and CDR2 from the germline V gene are DFQATT and SNEGSKA (reference sequence). Trimming cost V 7 bases and J 10 bases; bases outside gene matches: 7. The CDR3 spans 12 residues. CDR3 nucleotides: TGCAGTGTAGGTAGCGGGAGGTCGGAGCAGTTCTTC. Its translation: CSVGSGRSEQFF.

In its sample, this clonotype was seen many times. The chain links TRBV7-2 to TRBJ2-7; 8 bases match TRBD2. Unmatched junction bases numbered 7, after V lost 2 bases and J lost 4 bases. This CDR3 has 15 amino acids. CDR1 and CDR2 (germline): SGHTA, FQGNSA. The chain's CDR3 is CASSLTGGAAYEQYF. The CDR3 nucleotides read TGTGCCAGCAGCTTAACGGGAGGGGCCGCTTACGAGCAGTACTTC.

This clonotype was picked up many times. J is TRBJ2-7 and V is TRBV6-2 or TRBV6-3, with D possibly being TRBD1 (6 bases). With 2 bases removed from V and 0 bases from J, the gap between germline ends came to 14 bases. The CDR3 has 16 residues. Germline V gene sequence: CDR1 MNHEY, CDR2 SVGEGT. CDR3 sequence reads: CASSYPKDRNSYEQYF. Written as DNA, the CDR3 is TGTGCCAGCAGTTACCCCAAGGACAGAAACTCCTACGAGCAGTACTTC.

This clonotype has a count of ten or more. The chain joins TRBV28 to TRBJ2-1, with D perhaps TRBD2 (5 bases). Germline CDR1 is MDHEN and CDR2 is SYDVKM. The CDR3 has 13 residues. V lost 4 bases and J lost 6, with 10 bases in between. The CDR3 sequence: CASSSRVSNEQFF. The CDR3 DNA reads as TGTGCCAGCAGTTCGAGGGTATCCAATGAGCAGTTCTTC.

The rearrangement joins TRBV21-1 to TRBJ1-1; the table's D call, TRBD1, was not checked against the DNA. TRBV21-1 corresponds to a pseudogene. The length of the CDR3 is 15 residues. CDR3 nucleotides: TGTGCCAGCAGCCCAGGAACAGGGATCGCCACTGAAGCTTTCTTT. This codes for CASSPGTGIATEAFF.

This clonotype turned up a few times. The CDR3 DNA is TGTGCCAGCAGGGCTCAGGGGCTTGAGACCCAGTACTTC. This gives the protein CASRAQGLETQYF. The rearrangement uses TRBV7-9 and TRBJ2-5; D may be TRBD1 (6 bases). The germline gives CDR1 SEHNR, CDR2 FQNEAQ (reference sequence). This CDR3 is 13 amino acids long. V shed 6 bases and J shed 5 bases, with 13 bases lying between them.

The sample holds many counts of this clonotype. This rearrangement joins TRBV10-3 to TRBJ2-2; D not resolved. Looked up from germline, CDR1 is ENHRY and CDR2 is SYGVKD. Trimming left V 3 bases short and J 0 bases short, with 8 bases between. The CDR3 covers 15 residues. The CDR3 loop is CAISEDPPNTGELFF. The CDR3 region has the DNA TGTGCCATCAGTGAAGACCCCCCGAACACCGGGGAGCTGTTTTTT.

At least ten counts were recorded for this clonotype. The chain links TRBV20-1 to TRBJ1-1; D is uncertain. From germline, CDR1 is DFQATT and CDR2 SNEGSKA (reference sequence). The CDR3 has 14 amino acids. Trimming stripped 0 bases from V and 10 bases from J, with 18 bases between. The CDR3 spells CSARDSKEVWGAFF. The CDR3 DNA sequence: TGCAGTGCTAGAGATAGTAAGGAGGTATGGGGAGCTTTCTTT.

The sample holds many counts of this clonotype. The chain employs TRBV6-1 and TRBJ1-4; 8 bases agree with TRBD1. Looked up from germline, CDR1 is MNHNS and CDR2 is SASEGT. J gave up 5 bases and V 6 bases, and 5 bases lay outside the gene matches. CDR3 length: 14 residues. As DNA, the CDR3 is TGTGCCAGCAGCTGGACAGGGAAAAATGAAAAACTGTTTTTT. This codes for CASSWTGKNEKLFF.

This clonotype occurred many times. The V gene is TRBV5-1, the J gene TRBJ2-5, with 9 positions matching TRBD2. The V and J ends lost 4 bases and 4 bases, in that order; junction bases with no gene match: 2. Germline lookup yields CDR1 SGHRS and CDR2 YFSETQ. There are 13 residues in the CDR3. In DNA form, the CDR3 reads TGCGCCAGCAGCCCGGGACTAGCAGAGACCCAGTACTTC. It yields the protein CASSPGLAETQYF. Using reference TRBV5-1 and TRBJ2-5 for the parts outside the CDR3, the full variable domain is KAGVTQTPRYLIKTRGQQVTLSCSPISGHRSVSWYQQTPGQGLQFLFEYFSETQRNKGNFPGRFSGRQFSNSRSEMNVSTLELGDSALYLCASSPGLAETQYFGPGTRLLVL.

This clonotype was observed at least ten times. V is TRBV20-1 and J is TRBJ2-7; 11 bases line up with TRBD2. The CDR3 length is 16 residues. Germline V lookup: CDR1 DFQATT, CDR2 SNEGSKA (reference sequence). The J segment lost 0 bases and the V segment lost 6 bases, leaving 10 bases of the junction unmatched. The CDR3 reads CSARRLAGLDSYEQYF. As DNA, the CDR3 is TGCAGTGCGAGAAGACTAGCGGGACTTGACTCCTACGAGCAGTACTTC.

This clonotype was counted many times. The chain uses TRBV7-9 and TRBJ1-2; no clear D gene. V was trimmed by 6 bases and J by 0 bases, leaving 5 bases between them. From germline, CDR1 is SEHNR and CDR2 FQNEAQ (reference sequence). The CDR3 spans 12 residues. The CDR3 reads CASSSTNYGYTF. Written as DNA, the CDR3 is TGTGCCAGCAGTTCGACTAACTATGGCTACACCTTC.

Ten or more counts support this clonotype. This chain links TRBV20-1 with TRBJ2-3; TRBD2 matches at 7 bases. Looked up from germline, CDR1 is DFQATT and CDR2 is SNEGSKA (reference sequence). The ends lost 5 bases at V and 4 bases at J; junction bases unmatched: 9. This CDR3 contains 14 residues. The CDR3 is CSAALGRAPDTQYF. CDR3 coding DNA: TGCAGTGCTGCTTTAGGGAGGGCCCCAGATACGCAGTATTTT.

This clonotype showed up just a few times. This could be a read error, since a much larger clone is one nucleotide away. The genes are TRBV20-1 and TRBJ1-5, with TRBD1 matching 7 bases. This CDR3 has 14 amino acids. Germline values: CDR1 DFQATT, CDR2 SNEGSKA (reference sequence). V dropped 2 bases and J dropped 11; count of bases not matched to a gene: 12. The CDR3 DNA reads TGCAGTGCTAGACCGCGGGACAGCGTCTGGGCCCAGCATTTT. Translated, it gives CSARPRDSVWAQHF.

This clonotype was observed a few times. The chain employs TRBV11-2 and TRBJ2-3; D is undetermined. Trimming left V 6 bases short and J 2 bases short, with 6 bases between. This CDR3 is built from 12 residues. Germline CDR1 is SGHAT and CDR2 is FQNNGV. CDR3 nucleotide sequence: TGTGCCAGCAGGGGTTCCACAGATACGCAGTATTTT. Amino acids: CASRGSTDTQYF. Complete variable domain (other parts from reference TRBV11-2 and TRBJ2-3): EAGVAQSPRYKIIEKRQSVAFWCNPISGHATLYWYQQILGQGPKLLIQFQNNGVVDDSQLPKDRFSAERLKGVDSTLKIQPAKLEDSAVYLCASRGSTDTQYFGPGTRLTVL.

The chain recombines TRBV11-2 with TRBJ1-2; possible D gene TRBD1, 6 bases. The CDR3 is 13 residues long. V lost 3 bases, J lost 6 bases, and 11 bases lay in between. CDR1 SGHAT and CDR2 FQNNGV come from the germline V gene. This CDR3 is CASSFTQGHGYTF. CDR3 sequence (DNA): TGTGCCAGCAGCTTTACACAGGGCCATGGCTACACCTTC.

This clonotype was detected ten times or more. CDR3: CSANLGDTQYF. The CDR3 DNA sequence: TGCAGTGCCAACCTGGGGGATACGCAGTATTTT. The chain uses TRBV20-1 and TRBJ2-3, with D hard to call. V lost 6 bases to trimming and J lost 6 bases, with 10 bases between them. This CDR3 has 11 amino acids. Looked up from germline, CDR1 is DFQATT and CDR2 is SNEGSKA (reference sequence).

The V and J genes are TRBV5-6 and TRBJ1-1, with D unclear. Germline CDR1 SGHDT, CDR2 YYEEEE. V was trimmed by 0 bases and J by 7 bases, leaving 7 bases between them. CDR3 length: 12 amino acids. This chain's CDR3 is CASSLDQSEAFF. The DNA for the CDR3 is TGTGCCAGCAGCTTGGACCAGAGTGAAGCTTTCTTT.

This clonotype was picked up many times. The rearrangement links TRBV5-1 to TRBJ2-7; 10 positions agree with TRBD2. Trimming took 5 bases from V and 6 from J; bases not matched to a gene: 5. The CDR3 has 13 amino acids. Germline V lookup: CDR1 SGHRS, CDR2 YFSETQ. As DNA, the CDR3 is TGCGCCAGCAGGCCTAGCGGGAGAGGCGAGCAGTACGTC. It is translated as CASRPSGRGEQYV.

This clonotype has ten or more counts. This chain connects TRBV6-2 or TRBV6-3 to TRBJ2-2, with 10 nucleotides matching TRBD2. J was trimmed by 0 bases and V by 6 bases; bases with no gene match: 16. The CDR3 totals 20 residues. The germline V gene has CDR1 MNHEY and CDR2 SVGEGT. DNA of the CDR3: TGTGCCAGCAGCGGTAGACCTGGGCTAGCGGGAGTAACGAACACCGGGGAGCTGTTTTTT. Residues: CASSGRPGLAGVTNTGELFF.

The table lists this clonotype with a count of one. The V call is TRBV18, the J call TRBJ2-1; maybe TRBD2 (6 bases). V was clipped by 0 bases and J by 7 bases, with 13 bases between them. Germline assignment: CDR1 KGHSH and CDR2 LQKENI. The CDR3 runs 15 residues. The CDR3 DNA reads as TGTGCCAGCTCACCACCGGGAGGCCCGGGGAATGAGCAGTTCTTC. It is translated as CASSPPGGPGNEQFF.

In this sample, this clonotype turned up many times. The chain has TRBV20-1 and TRBJ2-5; 10 positions match TRBD1. Germline V gene data show CDR1 as DFQATT and CDR2 as SNEGSKA (reference sequence). The V gene end was trimmed by 1 base and the J gene end by 3 bases; junction bases not matched to a gene: 2. The CDR3 spans 14 residues. The CDR3 is CSARVGTGEETQYF. DNA for the CDR3: TGCAGTGCTAGAGTGGGGACAGGGGAAGAGACCCAGTACTTC.

This clonotype was observed at least ten times. This chain joins TRBV2 and TRBJ2-5, with D unresolved. This CDR3 region has 15 residues. Trimming took 3 bases from V and 1 from J, leaving 12 bases between them. CDR1 SNHLY and CDR2 FYNNEI come from the germline V gene. The CDR3: CASSEPRAVQETQYF. The CDR3 coding sequence is TGTGCCAGCAGTGAGCCTAGGGCGGTCCAAGAGACCCAGTACTTC.

This clonotype appeared many times. The chain uses TRBV12-3 or TRBV12-4 and TRBJ2-2; D is possibly TRBD2 (6 bases). The CDR3 is made up of 15 amino acids. V gave up 4 bases and J gave up 6 bases, with 15 bases separating them. The CDR3 nucleotides read TGTGCCAGCAGTTCGTCCCGGGACTGGGCCGGGGAGCTGTTTTTT. Its translation is CASSSSRDWAGELFF.

This clonotype was seen many times. The rearrangement uses TRBV6-1 and TRBJ1-1, with 8 bases that match TRBD1. This CDR3 is 15 amino acids long. Looked up from germline, CDR1 is MNHNS and CDR2 is SASEGT. J gave up 4 bases and V 4 bases, and 8 bases lay outside the gene matches. CDR3 residues: CASSVHQDRATEAFF. CDR3 sequence (DNA): TGTGCCAGCAGTGTCCATCAGGACAGGGCCACTGAAGCTTTCTTT.

This clonotype came up many times. The rearrangement links TRBV5-1 to TRBJ2-3, with 10 bases identical to TRBD2. The germline V gene has CDR1 SGHRS and CDR2 YFSETQ. V was clipped by 7 bases and J by 5 bases; unmatched bases: 10. This CDR3 has 15 amino acids. CDR3 sequence reads: CASQMLAGVGDTQYF. The DNA for the CDR3 is TGCGCCAGCCAGATGCTAGCGGGAGTTGGAGATACGCAGTATTTT.